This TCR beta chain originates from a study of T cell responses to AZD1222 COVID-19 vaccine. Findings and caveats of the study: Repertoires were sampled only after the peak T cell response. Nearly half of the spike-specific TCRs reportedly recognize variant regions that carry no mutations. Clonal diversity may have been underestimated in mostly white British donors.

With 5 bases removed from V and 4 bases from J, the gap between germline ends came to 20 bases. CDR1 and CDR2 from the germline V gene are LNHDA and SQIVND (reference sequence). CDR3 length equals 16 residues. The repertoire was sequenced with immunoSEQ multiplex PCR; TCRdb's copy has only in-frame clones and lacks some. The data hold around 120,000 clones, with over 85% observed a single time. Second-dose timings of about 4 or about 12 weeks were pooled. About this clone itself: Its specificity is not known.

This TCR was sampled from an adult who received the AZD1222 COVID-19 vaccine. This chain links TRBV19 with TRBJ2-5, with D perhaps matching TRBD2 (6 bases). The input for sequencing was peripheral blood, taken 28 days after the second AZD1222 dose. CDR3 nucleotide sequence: TGTGCCAGTAGTGGGATCATTGCGGGATCGGGAGAGACCCAGTACTTC. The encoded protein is CASSGIIAGSGETQYF.